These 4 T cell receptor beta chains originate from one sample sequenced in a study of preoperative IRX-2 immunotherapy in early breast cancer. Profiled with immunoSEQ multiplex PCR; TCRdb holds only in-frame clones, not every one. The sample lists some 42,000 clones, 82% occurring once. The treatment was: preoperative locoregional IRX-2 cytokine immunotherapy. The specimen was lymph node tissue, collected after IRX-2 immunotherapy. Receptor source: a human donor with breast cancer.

The CDR3 sequence: CAWSSGASSGNTIYF. The CDR3 DNA reads TGTGCCTGGAGTTCCGGGGCTTCCTCTGGAAACACCATATATTTT. The rearrangement uses TRBV30 and TRBJ1-3, with D possibly matching TRBD1 (5 bases). The germline V gene encodes CDR1 GTSNPN and CDR2 SVGIG (reference sequence). The CDR3 has 15 amino acids. Trimming pared 2 bases from V and 0 bases from J, leaving 11 bases between.

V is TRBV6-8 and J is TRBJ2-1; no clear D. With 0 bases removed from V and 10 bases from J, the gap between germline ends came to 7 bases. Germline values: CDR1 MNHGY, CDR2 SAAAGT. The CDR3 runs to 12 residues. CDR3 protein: CASSYSRLEQFF. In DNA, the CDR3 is TGTGCCAGCAGTTACTCGAGGCTGGAGCAGTTCTTC.

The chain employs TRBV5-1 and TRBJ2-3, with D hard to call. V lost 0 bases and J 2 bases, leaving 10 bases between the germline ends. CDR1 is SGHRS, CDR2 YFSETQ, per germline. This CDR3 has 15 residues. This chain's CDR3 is CASSLVGRDTDTQYF. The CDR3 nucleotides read TGCGCCAGCAGCTTGGTTGGCAGAGACACAGATACGCAGTATTTT.

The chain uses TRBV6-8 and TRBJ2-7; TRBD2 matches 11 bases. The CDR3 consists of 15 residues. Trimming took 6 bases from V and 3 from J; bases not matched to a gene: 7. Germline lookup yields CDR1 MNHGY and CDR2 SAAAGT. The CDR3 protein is CASRRGTSGNYEQYF. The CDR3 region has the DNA TGTGCCAGCAGGCGCGGGACTAGCGGTAACTACGAGCAGTACTTC.